Shown below are 2 T cell receptor beta chains from a single sample sequenced in a study of blood T cells in healthy people across ages. Then a second PCR, running roughly 7 to 11 cycles, was carried out with a sample-barcoded 5' primer and a J-beta primer mix. In TCRdb, the 5' RACE reads were re-called with MiXCR into one record per CDR3 protein. The sample holds 1,300,000 or so distinct CDR3 sequences, 55% to 75% seen once. The sample consisted of blood. The receptors come from a man between 18 and 35 years old in good health.

The V gene is TRBV27, the J gene TRBJ2-3; 10 bases are a match to TRBD1. The CDR3 loop spans 16 amino acids. CDR1 and CDR2 (germline): MNHEY, SMNVEV (reference sequence). V gave up 8 bases and J gave up 0 bases; unmatched junction bases: 8. The CDR3 DNA sequence: TGTGCCAGCTCGGGACAGGGGCCCGCTAGCACAGATACGCAGTATTTT. This gives the protein CASSGQGPASTDTQYF.

The chain carries TRBV9 and TRBJ1-1; no clear D. Germline CDR1 and CDR2: SGDLS and YYNGEE. This CDR3 is built from 13 residues. Trimming cost V 4 bases and J 4 bases, with 11 bases left between them. CDR3 coding DNA: TGTGCCAGCAGCCTCCTGACGGGCACTGAAGCTTTCTTT. It translates to CASSLLTGTEAFF.